This TCR beta chain appears in the sequencing data of a study of chemoradiotherapy in HPV16-positive cancers. CDR3 size: 15 residues. CDR1 and CDR2 from the germline V gene are LNHDA and SQIVND (reference sequence). The trim removed 5 bases at V and 0 bases at J, leaving 4 bases unmatched. Only in-frame clones appear in the TCRdb table, and some are missing; sequencing was by immunoSEQ multiplex PCR. The table shows about 68,000 clones, with around nine tenths occurring only once. Over chemoradiotherapy, repertoires were sampled more than once. As concerns this clone: What it binds is not known.

General study findings and limits: Candidate HPV-specific clones and E7-related TCR motifs grew in tumor during treatment. For HPV16-positive patients, expanding HPV-responsive T cells associated with longer recurrence-free survival. HPV-specific T cells were functionally defined from only a couple of HPV16-positive patients.

V is TRBV19 and J is TRBJ2-7, with 10 bases matching TRBD2. The sequencing here drew on blood, taken from a patient who underwent chemoradiotherapy. The TCR sequence derives from a human donor with HPV-associated anogenital cancer. CDR3: CASSLSSGSSYEQYF. For the CDR3, the DNA is TGTGCCAGTAGTCTTTCTAGCGGGAGCTCCTACGAGCAGTACTTC.